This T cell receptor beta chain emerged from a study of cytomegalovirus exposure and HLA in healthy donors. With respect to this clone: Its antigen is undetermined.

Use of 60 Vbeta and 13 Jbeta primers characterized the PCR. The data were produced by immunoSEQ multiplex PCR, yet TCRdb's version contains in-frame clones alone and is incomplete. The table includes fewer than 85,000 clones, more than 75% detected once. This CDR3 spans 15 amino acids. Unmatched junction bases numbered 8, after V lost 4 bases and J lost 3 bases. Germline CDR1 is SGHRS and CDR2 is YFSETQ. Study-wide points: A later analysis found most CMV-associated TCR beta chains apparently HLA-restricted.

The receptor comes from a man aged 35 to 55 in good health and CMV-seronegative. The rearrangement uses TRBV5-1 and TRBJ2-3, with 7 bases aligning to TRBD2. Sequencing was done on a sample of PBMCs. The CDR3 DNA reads TGCGCCAGCAGCGTTTCGGCTAGCGGAACAGATACGCAGTATTTT. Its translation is CASSVSASGTDTQYF.